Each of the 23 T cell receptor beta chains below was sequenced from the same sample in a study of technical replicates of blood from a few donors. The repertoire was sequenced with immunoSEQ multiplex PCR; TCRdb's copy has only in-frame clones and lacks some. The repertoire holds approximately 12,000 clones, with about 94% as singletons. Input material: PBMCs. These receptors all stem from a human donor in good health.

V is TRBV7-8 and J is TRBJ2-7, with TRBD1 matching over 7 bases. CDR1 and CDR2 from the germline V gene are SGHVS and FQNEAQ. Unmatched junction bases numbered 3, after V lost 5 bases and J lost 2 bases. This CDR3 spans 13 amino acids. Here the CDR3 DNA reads TGTGCCAGCAGCGTGGGACAGACCTACGAGCAGTACTTC. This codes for CASSVGQTYEQYF.

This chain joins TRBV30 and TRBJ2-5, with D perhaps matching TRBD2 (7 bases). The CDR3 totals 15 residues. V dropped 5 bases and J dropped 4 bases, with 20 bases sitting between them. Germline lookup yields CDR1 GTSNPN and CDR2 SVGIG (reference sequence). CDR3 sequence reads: CAWRIGGGIGETQYF. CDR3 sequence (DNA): TGTGCCTGGCGGATAGGGGGGGGAATAGGAGAGACCCAGTACTTC.

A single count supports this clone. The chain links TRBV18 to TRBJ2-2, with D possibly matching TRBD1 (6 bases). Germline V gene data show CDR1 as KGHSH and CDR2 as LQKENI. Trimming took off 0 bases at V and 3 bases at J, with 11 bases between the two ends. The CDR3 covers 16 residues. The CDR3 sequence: CASSPPNRVDTGELFF. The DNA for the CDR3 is TGTGCCAGCTCACCACCCAACAGGGTCGACACCGGGGAGCTGTTTTTT. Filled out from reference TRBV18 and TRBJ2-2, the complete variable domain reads NAGVMQNPRHLVRRRGQEARLRCSPMKGHSHVYWYRQLPEEGLKFMVYLQKENIIDESGMPKERFSAEFPKEGPSILRIQQVVRGDSAAYFCASSPPNRVDTGELFFGEGSRLTVL.

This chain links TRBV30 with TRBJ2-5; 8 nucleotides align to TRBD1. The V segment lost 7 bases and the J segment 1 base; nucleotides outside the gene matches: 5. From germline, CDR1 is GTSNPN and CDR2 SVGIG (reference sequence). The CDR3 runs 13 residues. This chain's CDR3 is CAYGQGLQETQYF. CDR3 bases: TGTGCCTACGGACAGGGACTCCAAGAGACCCAGTACTTC.

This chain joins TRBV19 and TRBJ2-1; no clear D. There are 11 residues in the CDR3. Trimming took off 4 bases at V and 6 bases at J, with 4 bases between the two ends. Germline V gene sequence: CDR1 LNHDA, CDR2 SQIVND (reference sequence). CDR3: CASSTRNEQFF. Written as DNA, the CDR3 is TGTGCCAGTAGTACCCGCAATGAGCAGTTCTTC.

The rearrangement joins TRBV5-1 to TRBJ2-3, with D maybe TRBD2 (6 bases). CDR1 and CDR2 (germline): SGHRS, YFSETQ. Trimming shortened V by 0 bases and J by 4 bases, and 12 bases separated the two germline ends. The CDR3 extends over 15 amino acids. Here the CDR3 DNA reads TGCGCCAGCAGCTTGGTTTCCGGGGAGGCAGATACGCAGTATTTT. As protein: CASSLVSGEADTQYF.

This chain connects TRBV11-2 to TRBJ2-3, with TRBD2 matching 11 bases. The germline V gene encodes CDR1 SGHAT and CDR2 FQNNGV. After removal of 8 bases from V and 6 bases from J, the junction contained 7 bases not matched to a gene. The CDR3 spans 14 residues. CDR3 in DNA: TGTGCCAGCGTTCGACTAGCGGGACGGGATACGCAGTATTTT. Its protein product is CASVRLAGRDTQYF.

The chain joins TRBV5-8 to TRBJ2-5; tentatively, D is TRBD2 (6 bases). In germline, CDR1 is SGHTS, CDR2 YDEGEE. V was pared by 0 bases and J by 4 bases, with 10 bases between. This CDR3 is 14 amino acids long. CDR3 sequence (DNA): TGTGCCAGCAGCTTGGAACCAGCGGGAGAGACCCAGTACTTC. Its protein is CASSLEPAGETQYF.

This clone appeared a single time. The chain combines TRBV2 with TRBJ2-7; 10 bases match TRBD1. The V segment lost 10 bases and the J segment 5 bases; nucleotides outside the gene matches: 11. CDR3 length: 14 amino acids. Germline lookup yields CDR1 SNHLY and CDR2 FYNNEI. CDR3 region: CATRDRGGKDEQYF. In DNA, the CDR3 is TGTGCCACCAGGGACAGGGGCGGGAAGGACGAGCAGTACTTC.

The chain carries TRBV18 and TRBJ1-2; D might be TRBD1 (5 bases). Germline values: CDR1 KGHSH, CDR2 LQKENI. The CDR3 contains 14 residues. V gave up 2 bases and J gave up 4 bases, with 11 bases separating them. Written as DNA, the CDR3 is TGTGCCAGCTCACCAGGCCAGGGAGGCTATGGCTACACCTTC. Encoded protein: CASSPGQGGYGYTF.

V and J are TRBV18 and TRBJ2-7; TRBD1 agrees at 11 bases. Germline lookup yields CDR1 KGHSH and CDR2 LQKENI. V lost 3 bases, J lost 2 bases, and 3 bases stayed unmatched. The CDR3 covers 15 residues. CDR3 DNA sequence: TGTGCCAGCTCACCCGGGACAGGGGGGGCCTACGAGCAGTACTTC. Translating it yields CASSPGTGGAYEQYF.

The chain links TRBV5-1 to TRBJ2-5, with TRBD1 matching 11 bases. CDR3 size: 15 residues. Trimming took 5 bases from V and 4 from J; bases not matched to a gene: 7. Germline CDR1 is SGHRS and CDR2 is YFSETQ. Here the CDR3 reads CASSRGTGGGETQYF. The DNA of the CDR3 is TGCGCCAGCAGTCGGGGGACAGGGGGGGGAGAGACCCAGTACTTC.

The CDR3 sequence is CASSPTSQNTEAFF. The CDR3 DNA sequence: TGCGCCAGCAGCCCGACATCACAGAACACTGAAGCTTTCTTT. The chain employs TRBV5-1 and TRBJ1-1; D call uncertain. V lost 4 bases and J 1 base, leaving 11 bases between the germline ends. There are 14 residues in the CDR3. Germline loops: CDR1 SGHRS, CDR2 YFSETQ.

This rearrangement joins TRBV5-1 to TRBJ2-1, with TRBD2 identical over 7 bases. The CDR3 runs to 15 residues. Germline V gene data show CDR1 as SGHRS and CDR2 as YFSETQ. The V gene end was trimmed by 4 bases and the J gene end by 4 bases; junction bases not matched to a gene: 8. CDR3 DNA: TGCGCCAGCAGCCTAGGACTAGATTTGTACAATGAGCAGTTCTTC. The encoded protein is CASSLGLDLYNEQFF.

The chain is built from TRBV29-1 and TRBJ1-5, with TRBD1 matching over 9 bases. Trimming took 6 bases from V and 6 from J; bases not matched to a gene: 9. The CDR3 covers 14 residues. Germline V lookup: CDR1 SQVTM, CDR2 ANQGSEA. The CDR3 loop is CSVAQGTGPQPQHF. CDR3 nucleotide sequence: TGCAGCGTAGCTCAGGGGACAGGGCCTCAGCCCCAGCATTTT.

In DNA form, the CDR3 reads TGTGCCATCAGTGAGTCGCAGGAAAGAACGCAGTATTTT. As protein: CAISESQERTQYF. The chain joins TRBV10-3 to TRBJ2-3; unclear D gene. Trimming removed 0 bases at V and 9 bases at J, with 10 bases between. The length of the CDR3 is 13 residues. Germline V gene sequence: CDR1 ENHRY, CDR2 SYGVKD.

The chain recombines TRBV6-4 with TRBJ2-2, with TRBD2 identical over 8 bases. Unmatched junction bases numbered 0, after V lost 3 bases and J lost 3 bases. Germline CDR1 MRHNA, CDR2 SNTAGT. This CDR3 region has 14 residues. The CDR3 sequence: CASSEAGDTGELFF. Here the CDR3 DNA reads TGTGCCAGCAGTGAAGCGGGGGACACCGGGGAGCTGTTTTTT.

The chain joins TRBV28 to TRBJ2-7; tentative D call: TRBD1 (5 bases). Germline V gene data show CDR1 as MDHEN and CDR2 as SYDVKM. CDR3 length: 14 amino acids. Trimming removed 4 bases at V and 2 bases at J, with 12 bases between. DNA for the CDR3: TGTGCCAGCAGTTCCGGACAAGGTCCCTACGAGCAGTACTTC. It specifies CASSSGQGPYEQYF.

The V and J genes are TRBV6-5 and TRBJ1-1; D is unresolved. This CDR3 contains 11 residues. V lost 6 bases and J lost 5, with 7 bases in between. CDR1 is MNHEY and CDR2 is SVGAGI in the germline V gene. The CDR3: CASRSTTEAFF. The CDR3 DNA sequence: TGTGCCAGCAGATCCACAACTGAAGCTTTCTTT.

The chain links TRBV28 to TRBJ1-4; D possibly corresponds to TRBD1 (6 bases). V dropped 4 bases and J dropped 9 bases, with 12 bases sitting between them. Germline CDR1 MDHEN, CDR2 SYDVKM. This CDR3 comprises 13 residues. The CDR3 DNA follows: TGTGCCAGCAGTTCGGGACAAGGGCAAAAACTGTTTTTT. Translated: CASSSGQGQKLFF. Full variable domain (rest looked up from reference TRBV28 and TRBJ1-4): DVKVTQSSRYLVKRTGEKVFLECVQDMDHENMFWYRQDPGLGLRLIYFSYDVKMKEKGDIPEGYSVSREKKERFSLILESASTNQTSMYLCASSSGQGQKLFFGSGTQLSVL.

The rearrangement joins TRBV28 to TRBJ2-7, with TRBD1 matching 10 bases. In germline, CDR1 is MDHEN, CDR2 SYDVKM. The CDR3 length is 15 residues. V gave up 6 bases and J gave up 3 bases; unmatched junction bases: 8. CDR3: CASRDGTGEHYEQYF. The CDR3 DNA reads TGTGCCAGCAGGGATGGGACAGGGGAGCACTACGAGCAGTACTTC.

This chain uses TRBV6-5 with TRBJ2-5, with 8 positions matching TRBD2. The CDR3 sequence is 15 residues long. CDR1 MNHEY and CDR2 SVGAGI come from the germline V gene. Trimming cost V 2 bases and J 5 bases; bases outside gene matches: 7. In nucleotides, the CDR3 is TGTGCCAGCAGTTACGTCGGGGGGGGTGGGGAGACCCAGTACTTC. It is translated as CASSYVGGGGETQYF.

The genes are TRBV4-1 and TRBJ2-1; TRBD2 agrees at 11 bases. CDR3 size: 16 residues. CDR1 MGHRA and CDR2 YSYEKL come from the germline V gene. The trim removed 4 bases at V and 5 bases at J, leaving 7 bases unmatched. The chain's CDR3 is CASSLSGRASDNEQFF. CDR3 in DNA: TGCGCCAGCAGCCTTAGCGGGAGGGCCTCGGACAATGAGCAGTTCTTC.